These 9 T cell receptor beta chains were all obtained from the same sample, sequenced in a study of identical twins. TCRdb reanalysed the 5' RACE reads using MiXCR and keeps one entry per CDR3 protein. The sample has fewer than 800,000 distinct CDR3 sequences, 7.1% seen once; the top ten hold about 1.6%. These data are also associated with another study on yellow fever vaccine responses in identical twins.

Sequencing input: PBMCs. The source of these receptors is a woman between 18 and 29 years old in good health.

This clonotype has more than one count but fewer than ten. The gene calls are TRBV14 and TRBJ2-6; a possible D gene is TRBD1 (6 bases). Per the germline V gene, CDR1 is SGHDN and CDR2 is FVKESK. The CDR3 extends over 16 amino acids. Deletions cut 4 bases from V and 5 bases from J, with 15 bases between. The CDR3 is CASSLRQDGRANVLTF. CDR3 in DNA: TGTGCCAGCAGCCTTCGACAGGACGGGAGGGCCAACGTCCTGACTTTC.

This clonotype was picked up many times. This chain uses TRBV15 with TRBJ1-2; possible D gene TRBD1, 6 bases. CDR1 LNHNV and CDR2 YYDKDF come from the germline V gene (reference sequence). V lost 1 base and J lost 8, with 17 bases in between. The CDR3 spans 15 residues. This CDR3 is CATSRVGQQLWGYTF. For the CDR3, the DNA is TGTGCCACCAGCAGAGTCGGACAGCAGCTATGGGGCTACACCTTC.

In its sample, this clonotype was seen many times. This chain links TRBV24-1 with TRBJ2-7; no reliable D call. The CDR3 has 12 residues. From germline, CDR1 is KGHDR and CDR2 SFDVKD. The V end was cut by 3 bases, the J end by 2 bases, with 4 bases between. CDR3 residues: CATSDNAYEQYF. The CDR3 DNA reads as TGTGCCACCAGTGATAATGCCTACGAGCAGTACTTC.

This clonotype appeared many times. The chain uses TRBV10-3 and TRBJ2-5; D is ambiguous. The CDR3 runs 13 residues. The V gene's germline CDR1 is ENHRY and CDR2 SYGVKD. The V end was cut by 4 bases, the J end by 4 bases, with 10 bases between. CDR3 sequence: CAISVGNRETQYF. The CDR3 region has the DNA TGTGCCATCAGTGTTGGCAATAGAGAGACCCAGTACTTC.

This clonotype was seen a few times. The chain employs TRBV9 and TRBJ2-3; D unclear. CDR1 and CDR2 (germline): SGDLS, YYNGEE. V was clipped by 0 bases and J by 10 bases, with 6 bases between them. The CDR3 loop spans 11 amino acids. The DNA of the CDR3 is TGTGCCAGCAGCGTAGGGGCTGCGCAGTATTTT. As protein: CASSVGAAQYF.

The table lists this clonotype with a few counts. The J gene is TRBJ2-3, the V gene TRBV6-5; D is tentatively TRBD1 or TRBD2 (7 bases each). CDR1 MNHEY and CDR2 SVGAGI come from the germline V gene. The CDR3 totals 17 residues. Trimming left V 0 bases short and J 5 bases short, with 18 bases between. The CDR3 nucleotides read TGTGCCAGCAGTTACTCGACGAGGGCAGGGGGGGGAGATACGCAGTATTTT. Translated: CASSYSTRAGGGDTQYF.

The rearrangement links TRBV15 to TRBJ1-5; possible D gene TRBD1, 5 bases. Trimming cost V 5 bases and J 4 bases, with 12 bases left between them. Looked up from germline, CDR1 is LNHNV and CDR2 is YYDKDF (reference sequence). The CDR3 is 14 amino acids. Here the CDR3 reads CATSRPGGNQPQHF. CDR3 DNA: TGTGCCACCAGCCGACCGGGGGGGAATCAGCCCCAGCATTTT.

In this sample, this clonotype turned up a few times. The CDR3 reads CAISAAGLAGATDTQYF. The DNA for the CDR3 is TGTGCCATCAGTGCGGCCGGTCTAGCGGGGGCAACAGATACGCAGTATTTT. This chain connects TRBV10-3 to TRBJ2-3; 10 bases are a match to TRBD2. This CDR3 is built from 17 residues. Looked up from germline, CDR1 is ENHRY and CDR2 is SYGVKD. V lost 4 bases and J lost 3; bases outside the gene matches: 10.

This clonotype was recorded many times. V is TRBV12-3 or TRBV12-4 and J is TRBJ2-7, with 9 nucleotides matching TRBD2. With 5 bases clipped from V and 5 bases from J, the junction kept 10 bases outside the gene matches. The length of the CDR3 is 15 residues. The CDR3 nucleotides are TGTGCCAGCAGTCCCGGTCTAGCGGGGAGGAACGAGCAGTACTTC. It yields the protein CASSPGLAGRNEQYF.